A selection of T cell receptor beta chains follows, all from one sample in a study of blood T cells in healthy people across ages. In TCRdb, the 5' RACE reads were re-called with MiXCR into one record per CDR3 protein. Of about 800,000 distinct CDR3 sequences listed, roughly 25% were seen once; the top ten hold 3% to 4%. Separately, the same data were catalogued under a study of T cells of mothers and their children.

Sequencing was performed on blood. The receptors were sampled from a boy aged 5 to 17 in good health. CDR3s leave out the opening cysteine and the closing phenylalanine or tryptophan. Size is omitted from some rows. Given values are once, few, many or a class for expanded clones.

NA,TRBV6-4,few,ASSDRLAGGSYEQY
TRBJ2-7,TRBV29-1,NA,SVTRNYEQY
TRBJ2-7,TRBV7-9,few,ASSLQGPSYEQY
TRBJ1-4,TRBV9,NA,ASSTLPGPGITGEKLF
NA,TRBV20-1,NA,SAEIWNEQF
TRBJ2-4,TRBV6-6,few,ASSTMTSGGAETKNIQY
TRBJ2-3,TRBV21-1,few,ASSTEDGSGTDTQY
TRBJ2-5,TRBV20-1,NA,SAPLRGETQY
TRBJ2-5,TRBV11-3,NA,ASSQGTAETQY
TRBJ1-3,TRBV20-1,few,SANRDRGKEGNTIY
TRBJ2-4,TRBV6-1,NA,ASSRARPEIGLAKNIQY
TRBJ2-5,TRBV7-2,many,ASSLVLETQY
TRBJ2-5,TRBV20-1,NA,SAATGGPQETQY
TRBJ1-6,TRBV7-9,few,ASSLDLDSPLH
TRBJ2-3,TRBV12-3/TRBV12-4,few,ASSEGSTDTQY
TRBJ2-7,TRBV7-3,NA,ASSAGAASYEQY
TRBJ1-3,TRBV29-1,NA,SAQGLSGNTIY
TRBJ2-6,TRBV9,few,ASSGGLGAGANVLT
TRBJ1-6,TRBV20-1,few,SATTGGAPNSPLH
TRBJ2-7,TRBV3-1,few,ASSQPKTGSYEQY
TRBJ2-1,TRBV10-3,few,AISGTSGYNEQF
TRBJ2-1,TRBV20-1,NA,SAPKEGLSPGEQF
TRBJ2-5,TRBV29-1,few,SAATSGGVETQY
TRBJ2-7,TRBV5-1,NA,ASSSGGASREQY
TRBJ2-1,TRBV11-3,NA,ASSQRSGNNEQF
TRBJ1-1,TRBV4-3,NA,ASSQDLSAAYTLNTEAL
TRBJ2-7,TRBV7-6,NA,ASSSYISPGRSYDLSYEQY
TRBJ2-5,TRBV4-1,NA,ASSQGRAPGLRTQY
TRBJ1-5,TRBV5-6,few,ASSSKFYSNQPQH
TRBJ1-5,TRBV28,few,ASGYKGSSNQPQH
TRBJ1-1,TRBV12-3/TRBV12-4,few,ASSLGQGRGD
TRBJ2-3,TRBV7-8,few,ASSLERLAGADTQY
NA,TRBV6-2/TRBV6-3,NA,ASTNREAEQY
TRBJ2-1,TRBV4-3,NA,ASSPLTSGGAIYNEQF
TRBJ2-1,TRBV29-1,few,SVEEGTSSSYNEQF
NA,TRBV7-3,NA,ASSLSGLNEQF
TRBJ2-1,TRBV6-4,NA,ARNTLNRQQSSYNEQF
TRBJ1-1,TRBV7-6,NA,ASSLDSSPYTEAF
NA,TRBV9,NA,ASTGRQRANNEQF
TRBJ2-1,TRBV4-3,few,ASSQEREGDYNEQF
TRBJ2-7,TRBV12-3/TRBV12-4,NA,ASSLSRGWDEQY
TRBJ1-1,TRBV5-1,NA,ASSDSQGPPEAF
TRBJ2-1,TRBV20-1,few,SARGTSDLGYNEQF
TRBJ1-1,TRBV21-1,NA,ANSNGQANEAF
TRBJ2-5,TRBV25-1,few,ASSKYGGPLGETQY
NA,TRBV27,NA,ASSPAYRGPHEQY
TRBJ1-1,TRBV6-5,NA,ASRPRDRGRNTEAF
TRBJ2-1,TRBV6-5,few,ASTGNEQF
TRBJ2-5,TRBV4-3,few,ASSQGSSGETQY
TRBJ2-1,TRBV7-2,NA,ASSRLDEQL
TRBJ2-7,TRBV21-1,NA,ASSKVNPAAYEQY
TRBJ2-7,TRBV24-1,few,ATSDSKTGSSYEQY
TRBJ2-5,TRBV25-1,few,ASSEWGAAETQY